The 24 T cell receptor beta chains below come from one sample, sequenced in a study of blood T cell repertoires in COVID-19. Sequencing used immunoSEQ multiplex PCR; TCRdb keeps in-frame clones, though not all of them. The table shows 230,000 or so clones, with around four fifths occurring only once. Sequencing was performed on peripheral blood. These receptor sequences come from a man aged 40-49 years with active or convalescent COVID-19.

This chain joins TRBV19 and TRBJ1-2, with a tentative D call TRBD1 (5 bases). Trimming left V 6 bases short and J 8 bases short, with 16 bases between. The CDR3 sequence is 13 residues long. Germline lookup yields CDR1 LNHDA and CDR2 SQIVND (reference sequence). CDR3 in amino acids: CASRPWGGYGYTF. The CDR3 nucleotides read TGTGCCAGTAGGCCCTGGGGGGGATACGGCTACACCTTC. Variable domain in full (rest from reference TRBV19 and TRBJ1-2): DGGITQSPKYLFRKEGQNVTLSCEQNLNHDAMYWYRQDPGQGLRLIYYSQIVNDFQKGDIAEGYSVSREKKESFPLTVTSAQKNPTAFYLCASRPWGGYGYTFGSGTRLTVV.

This sequence joins TRBV7-6 and TRBJ1-5; TRBD1 aligns across 7 bases. The ends lost 1 base at V and 3 bases at J; junction bases unmatched: 3. This CDR3 has 15 amino acids. CDR1 and CDR2 (germline): SGHVS, FNYEAQ. Here the CDR3 reads CASSLEQGYNQPQHF. DNA of the CDR3: TGTGCCAGCAGCTTAGAACAGGGGTACAATCAGCCCCAGCATTTT.

The chain has TRBV7-3 and TRBJ2-1; 8 bases align to TRBD2. CDR1 and CDR2 (germline): SGHTA, FQGTGA. CDR3 length equals 14 residues. V gave up 5 bases and J gave up 7 bases; unmatched junction bases: 7. The CDR3 sequence is CASSPRGGLNEQFF. DNA for the CDR3: TGTGCCAGCAGCCCCCGCGGGGGGCTTAATGAGCAGTTCTTC.

This rearrangement joins TRBV24-1 to TRBJ2-5; TRBD1 matches at 10 bases. CDR3 length equals 16 residues. Germline-derived CDR1 and CDR2 are KGHDR and SFDVKD. Trimming removed 4 bases from V and 2 bases from J; junction bases left unmatched: 6. This CDR3 reads CATSDRGQGPQETQYF. CDR3 DNA sequence: TGTGCCACCAGTGACCGGGGACAGGGGCCACAAGAGACCCAGTACTTC.

This chain joins TRBV9 and TRBJ2-5; D is ambiguous. The CDR3 totals 13 residues. Germline V gene sequence: CDR1 SGDLS, CDR2 YYNGEE. Trimming took off 1 base at V and 4 bases at J, with 8 bases between the two ends. The CDR3 sequence: CASSVRVGETQYF. The CDR3 region has the DNA TGTGCCAGCAGCGTACGGGTGGGAGAGACCCAGTACTTC. The entire variable domain, with the rest obtained from reference TRBV9 and TRBJ2-5, is as follows: DSGVTQTPKHLITATGQRVTLRCSPRSGDLSVYWYQQSLDQGLQFLIQYYNGEERAKGNILERFSAQQFPDLHSELNLSSLELGDSALYFCASSVRVGETQYFGPGTRLLVL.

Of note for this clone: The sample carries other DNA sequences with the same CDR3. This sequence joins TRBV9 and TRBJ1-1; 7 nucleotides line up with TRBD1. With V trimmed by 2 bases and J by 0 bases, 1 base remained unmatched. Germline V CDR1 and CDR2: SGDLS, YYNGEE. This CDR3 is 14 amino acids long. CDR3 loop: CASSVGQLNTEAFF. CDR3 nucleotides: TGTGCCAGCAGCGTGGGACAGCTGAACACTGAAGCTTTCTTT.

The chain is built from TRBV21-1 and TRBJ2-6; the D segment call TRBD1 is taken from the table without a DNA check. TRBV21-1 is reported as a pseudogene. CDR3 length equals 20 residues. CDR3 sequence (DNA): TGTGCCAGCAGCAAAGCGCCCATCACCACTTGGGACAATGGGGCCAACGTCCTGACTTTC. Amino acids: CASSKAPITTWDNGANVLTF.

This clone has more than one count but fewer than ten. The chain links TRBV19 to TRBJ1-6, with D maybe TRBD1 (5 bases). CDR3 length: 15 amino acids. The V gene's germline CDR1 is LNHDA and CDR2 SQIVND (reference sequence). V shed 7 bases and J shed 4 bases, with 14 bases lying between them. The CDR3: CASIERGNYNSPLHF. The CDR3 region has the DNA TGTGCCAGTATCGAAAGGGGTAATTATAATTCACCCCTCCACTTT. Supplemented by reference TRBV19 and TRBJ1-6, the full variable domain reads DGGITQSPKYLFRKEGQNVTLSCEQNLNHDAMYWYRQDPGQGLRLIYYSQIVNDFQKGDIAEGYSVSREKKESFPLTVTSAQKNPTAFYLCASIERGNYNSPLHFGNGTRLTVT.

This chain uses TRBV2 with TRBJ2-7; weak D call: TRBD1 (6 bases). V was cut by 6 bases and J by 5 bases, with 11 bases left in between. This CDR3 region has 12 residues. Germline V gene data show CDR1 as SNHLY and CDR2 as FYNNEI. Here the CDR3 DNA reads TGTGCCAGCAGCGGACAGTCGGACGAGCAGTACTTC. It is translated as CASSGQSDEQYF.

This clone was picked up a small number of times. The genes are TRBV21-1 and TRBJ2-5; the table's TRBD2 call for D was not verified on the DNA. TRBV21-1 is a known pseudogene. There are 16 residues in the CDR3. The CDR3: CLIRSTSGGAEETQYF. CDR3 coding DNA: TGTCTTATAAGGAGTACTAGCGGGGGGGCCGAAGAGACCCAGTACTTC.

The gene calls are TRBV6-1 and TRBJ1-1; the D is unclear. CDR3 length: 14 residues. CDR1 is MNHNS and CDR2 is SASEGT in the germline V gene. V was trimmed by 2 bases and J by 6 bases, leaving 13 bases between them. CDR3 amino acids: CASSELWELPEAFF. CDR3 bases: TGTGCCAGCAGTGAACTCTGGGAGTTACCTGAAGCTTTCTTT.

The chain links TRBV5-1 to TRBJ2-7; 7 bases line up with TRBD1. The CDR3 consists of 14 residues. Germline CDR1 SGHRS, CDR2 YFSETQ. With V trimmed by 3 bases and J by 8 bases, 11 bases remained unmatched. The DNA of the CDR3 is TGCGCCAGCAGCTCCGATAACCGACAGGGACAGCAGTACTTC. Protein sequence: CASSSDNRQGQQYF.

The V and J genes are TRBV14 and TRBJ2-7, with 8 bases identical to TRBD2. The CDR3 totals 15 residues. Germline lookup yields CDR1 SGHDN and CDR2 FVKESK. With 2 bases clipped from V and 1 base from J, the junction kept 4 bases outside the gene matches. The CDR3 DNA reads TGTGCCAGCAGCCAAAGCGGGAGTGGGTCCTACGAGCAGTACTTC. As protein: CASSQSGSGSYEQYF.

The table lists this clone with a few counts. J is TRBJ1-2 and V is TRBV11-1; no definite D call. CDR3 length equals 14 residues. The ends were cut back, 3 bases at V and 5 bases at J, with 13 bases in the middle. Per germline, CDR1 SGHAT and CDR2 FQDESV (reference sequence). CDR3 loop: CASSFAGKTYGYTF. CDR3 DNA: TGTGCCAGCAGCTTCGCGGGGAAAACATATGGCTACACCTTC.

The V gene is TRBV4-2, the J gene TRBJ2-1, with 14 bases lining up with TRBD2. Germline V gene lookup returns CDR1 LGHNA and CDR2 YNFKEQ. The CDR3 spans 16 residues. Trimming took 0 bases from V and 10 from J; bases not matched to a gene: 5. The CDR3 spells CASSQEAGLAGVEQFF. The CDR3 coding sequence is TGTGCCAGCAGCCAAGAGGCGGGACTAGCGGGAGTGGAGCAGTTCTTC.

This chain links TRBV4-2 with TRBJ1-1, with 7 bases aligning to TRBD1. Looked up from germline, CDR1 is LGHNA and CDR2 is YNFKEQ. The CDR3 contains 16 residues. Trimming cost V 1 base and J 6 bases; bases outside gene matches: 11. CDR3 in amino acids: CASSQGQGSLGAEAFF. The CDR3 nucleotides are TGTGCCAGCAGCCAAGGACAGGGCTCCCTTGGAGCTGAAGCTTTCTTT.

The chain uses TRBV5-1 and TRBJ1-2; 9 bases fit TRBD1. Germline CDR1 SGHRS, CDR2 YFSETQ. Losses at the gene ends were 6 bases for V and 1 base for J; bases not matched to a gene: 16. The CDR3 has 18 amino acids. The CDR3 here is CASIKVPGQGRDNYGYTF. The CDR3 nucleotides are TGCGCCAGCATCAAAGTCCCGGGACAGGGCCGTGATAACTATGGCTACACCTTC.

This clone was detected only a few times. V gene TRBV7-9 combines with J gene TRBJ1-2; D gene unclear. This CDR3 has 13 amino acids. Trimming took off 6 bases at V and 4 bases at J, with 12 bases between the two ends. Germline values: CDR1 SEHNR, CDR2 FQNEAQ (reference sequence). The CDR3 sequence is CASRPRESYGYTF. The CDR3 DNA reads TGTGCCAGCAGGCCTAGGGAGAGCTATGGCTACACCTTC.

The gene calls are TRBV28 and TRBJ1-5; TRBD1 agrees at 8 bases. The CDR3 runs to 15 residues. J gave up 2 bases and V 6 bases, and 6 bases lay outside the gene matches. Per the germline V gene, CDR1 is MDHEN and CDR2 is SYDVKM. The CDR3 here is CASSPGTGRNQPQHF. The CDR3 DNA follows: TGTGCCAGCAGCCCTGGGACAGGACGCAATCAGCCCCAGCATTTT.

The chain employs TRBV6-5 and TRBJ2-5; 7 nucleotides agree with TRBD1. CDR1 and CDR2 (germline): MNHEY, SVGAGI. This CDR3 comprises 14 residues. Losses at the gene ends were 1 base for V and 4 bases for J; bases not matched to a gene: 3. CDR3 protein: CASSYLQGPETQYF. CDR3 nucleotide sequence: TGTGCCAGCAGTTACTTACAGGGGCCAGAGACCCAGTACTTC.

The rearrangement joins TRBV10-3 to TRBJ2-5; maybe TRBD1 (6 bases). The CDR3 has 15 amino acids. V was shortened by 4 bases and J by 2 bases, with 14 bases between the two germline ends. Germline-derived CDR1 and CDR2 are ENHRY and SYGVKD. The CDR3 nucleotides read TGTGCCATCAGTGTGGGGACAACCGGACAAGAGACCCAGTACTTC. Translated: CAISVGTTGQETQYF.

The chain couples TRBV10-3 to TRBJ2-2; 8 nucleotides match TRBD1. The CDR3 totals 16 residues. The V and J ends lost 5 bases and 1 base, in that order; junction bases with no gene match: 6. Germline V gene lookup returns CDR1 ENHRY and CDR2 SYGVKD. The CDR3 DNA reads as TGTGCCATCAGTTACTCGACAGGGGAGAACACCGGGGAGCTGTTTTTT. Its protein is CAISYSTGENTGELFF.

This rearrangement joins TRBV29-1 to TRBJ2-2, with TRBD1 as a possible D gene (5 bases). The CDR3 covers 12 residues. Trimming shortened V by 4 bases and J by 6 bases, and 9 bases separated the two germline ends. Germline loops: CDR1 SQVTM, CDR2 ANQGSEA. The chain's CDR3 is CSVGPGSGELFF. The CDR3 DNA is TGCAGCGTTGGACCAGGGTCCGGGGAGCTGTTTTTT.

The rearrangement joins TRBV7-6 to TRBJ2-3; TRBD1 agrees at 7 bases. This CDR3 spans 16 amino acids. Trimming removed 4 bases from V and 1 base from J; junction bases left unmatched: 8. CDR1 SGHVS and CDR2 FNYEAQ come from the germline V gene. The CDR3 reads CASSSRAGQGTDTQYF. CDR3 sequence (DNA): TGTGCCAGCAGCTCCCGAGCCGGACAGGGCACAGATACGCAGTATTTT.